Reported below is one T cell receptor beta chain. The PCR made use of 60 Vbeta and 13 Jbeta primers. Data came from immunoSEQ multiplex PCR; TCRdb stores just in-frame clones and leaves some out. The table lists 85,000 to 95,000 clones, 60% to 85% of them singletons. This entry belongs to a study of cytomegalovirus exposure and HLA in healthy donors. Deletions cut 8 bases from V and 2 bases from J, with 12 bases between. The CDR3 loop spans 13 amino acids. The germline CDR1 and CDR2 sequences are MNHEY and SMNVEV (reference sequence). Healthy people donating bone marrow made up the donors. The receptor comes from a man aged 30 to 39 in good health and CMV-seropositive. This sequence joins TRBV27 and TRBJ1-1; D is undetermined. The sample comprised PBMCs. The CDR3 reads CASGRPLNTEAFF. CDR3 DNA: TGTGCCAGCGGCCGTCCCTTAAACACTGAAGCTTTCTTT.